This is a list of T cell receptor beta chains from one sample in a study of cytomegalovirus exposure and HLA in healthy donors. Clones were read by immunoSEQ multiplex PCR, and TCRdb kept only the in-frame ones, dropping some. The table lists some 180,000 clones, around 80% of them singletons. Sequenced material: PBMCs. The receptors were gathered from a man between 35 and 55 years old in good health and CMV-seronegative. CDR3s include the opening cysteine and the closing phenylalanine or tryptophan. A D gene is named only where the DNA matches it firmly. Size values are once, few and many counts, or a class for expanded clones, and some rows have none.

d_gene,j_gene,v_gene,abundance,CDR3aa,CDR3nt
.,TRBJ1-2,TRBV7-9,.,CASSLGLAFPGYTF,TGTGCCAGCAGCTTGGGACTCGCATTTCCTGGCTACACCTTC
TRBD2,TRBJ2-5,TRBV29-1,.,CSVDGGGSETQYF,TGCAGCGTTGATGGGGGAGGGTCAGAGACCCAGTACTTC
TRBD2,TRBJ2-2,TRBV6-5,few,CASSSSGRTGELFF,TGTGCCAGCAGTTCTAGCGGGAGAACCGGGGAGCTGTTTTTT
.,TRBJ2-1,TRBV4-3,.,CASSQETLGEQFF,TGCGCCAGCAGCCAGGAAACACTCGGGGAGCAGTTCTTC
.,TRBJ1-2,TRBV7-2,few,CASSSYQGPSGYTF,TGTGCCAGCAGCTCCTATCAGGGGCCCAGTGGCTACACCTTC
.,TRBJ2-7,TRBV6-6,.,CASLPSHAYEQYF,TGTGCCAGCCTCCCCAGTCACGCCTACGAGCAGTACTTC
.,TRBJ2-3,TRBV6-5,.,CASSYTVGALTQYF,TGTGCCAGCAGTTACACCGTGGGGGCGCTTACGCAGTATTTT
.,TRBJ2-7,TRBV6-1,.,CASSDPALRSRGFFSYEQYF,TGTGCCAGCAGTGATCCCGCCCTAAGGTCCCGGGGGTTTTTCTCCTACGAGCAGTACTTC
.,TRBJ2-1,TRBV19,.,CASSIGQAHSYNEQFF,TGTGCCAGTAGTATAGGGCAGGCGCATTCCTACAATGAGCAGTTCTTC
TRBD2,TRBJ2-3,TRBV7-9,.,CASSRRGGGWDTQYF,TGTGCCAGCAGCCGCCGGGGCGGGGGGTGGGATACGCAGTATTTT
.,TRBJ2-1,TRBV29-1,.,CSVGSEGGGGYNEQFF,TGCAGCGTCGGATCCGAGGGAGGGGGAGGTTACAATGAGCAGTTCTTC
TRBD1,TRBJ1-4,TRBV30,.,CAWSLPGTGGEKLFF,TGTGCCTGGAGTTTACCCGGGACAGGGGGCGAAAAACTGTTTTTT
TRBD2,TRBJ2-3,TRBV9,.,CASSPTRGGESTDTQYF,TGTGCCAGCAGCCCAACCCGGGGAGGGGAGAGCACAGATACGCAGTATTTT
.,TRBJ1-2,TRBV28,.,CASSARPGPGYTF,TGTGCCAGCAGTGCTCGGCCTGGGCCTGGCTACACCTTC
.,TRBJ1-1,TRBV29-1,.,CSVTPQLNTEAFF,TGCAGCGTTACACCTCAGTTAAACACTGAAGCTTTCTTT
.,TRBJ2-7,TRBV21-1,.,CASSKQGLISSYEQYF,TGTGCCAGCAGCAAACAAGGACTGATTAGCTCCTACGAGCAGTACTTC
.,TRBJ2-7,TRBV15,.,CAISRLVSPNEQYF,TGTGCCATCAGCAGACTCGTAAGCCCTAACGAGCAGTACTTC
.,TRBJ2-5,TRBV5-1,.,CASSQTGRETQYF,TGCGCCAGCAGCCAAACAGGTCGGGAGACCCAGTACTTC
TRBD1,TRBJ1-5,TRBV6-1,.,CASSLDRGGNQPQHF,TGTGCCAGCAGCTTGGACAGGGGAGGCAATCAGCCCCAGCATTTT
TRBD2,TRBJ2-3,TRBV5-4,once,CASSLTGGGVGGDTQYF,TGTGCCAGCAGCTTGACGGGGGGGGGTGTCGGTGGCGATACGCAGTATTTT
TRBD1,TRBJ2-7,TRBV7-9,.,CASSRRQGHEQYF,TGTGCCAGCAGCCGTCGACAGGGCCACGAGCAGTACTTC
.,TRBJ2-3,TRBV7-3,.,CASSFDASTDTQYF,TGTGCCAGCAGCTTTGATGCGAGCACAGATACGCAGTATTTT
.,TRBJ2-7,TRBV29-1,.,CSVLQGGYYEQYF,TGCAGCGTATTACAGGGGGGGTATTACGAGCAGTACTTC
.,TRBJ2-7,TRBV19,.,CASTLTRHSYEQYF,TGTGCCAGTACCCTTACTAGGCACTCCTACGAGCAGTACTTC
.,TRBJ2-5,TRBV27,.,CASSLERGGTQYF,TGTGCCAGCAGTTTAGAACGGGGAGGGACCCAGTACTTC
TRBD2,TRBJ2-3,TRBV4-3,.,CASSQEWRGGADTQYF,TGCGCCAGCAGCCAAGAGTGGCGGGGGGGGGCAGATACGCAGTATTTT
.,TRBJ1-2,TRBV29-1,once,CSVVPTENYGYTF,TGCAGCGTCGTTCCGACAGAGAACTATGGCTACACCTTC
.,TRBJ2-5,TRBV28,.,CATRQSQETQYF,TGTGCCACCAGACAGAGCCAAGAGACCCAGTACTTC
.,TRBJ1-2,TRBV28,.,CASSSDSRKGDGYTF,TGTGCCAGCAGCTCTGACTCGCGGAAGGGGGATGGCTACACCTTC
.,TRBJ2-7,TRBV11-2,.,CASRQAYEQYF,TGTGCCAGCAGACAGGCCTACGAGCAGTACTTC
TRBD1,TRBJ2-1,TRBV6-6,.,CASSSQGTEQFF,TGTGCCAGCAGTTCACAGGGGACTGAGCAGTTCTTC
TRBD2,TRBJ2-7,TRBV7-8,.,CASSFRGGYEQYF,TGTGCCAGCAGCTTCCGGGGGGGCTACGAGCAGTACTTC
.,TRBJ2-1,TRBV2,.,CATSRDSSYNEQFF,TGTGCCACCTCGCGGGACAGCTCCTACAATGAGCAGTTCTTC
.,TRBJ1-4,TRBV23-1,.,CASSPGKREKLFF,TGCGCCAGCAGTCCCGGGAAACGGGAAAAACTGTTTTTT
TRBD1,TRBJ2-7,TRBV28,once,CASSLSGTGGSYEQYF,TGTGCCAGCAGTTTATCTGGGACAGGGGGCTCCTACGAGCAGTACTTC
TRBD1,TRBJ1-1,TRBV27,.,CASSTTGKTEAFF,TGTGCCAGCAGTACGACAGGGAAGACTGAAGCTTTCTTT
TRBD1,TRBJ2-1,TRBV7-7,.,CASSLVPGQHNEQFF,TGTGCTAGCAGCTTAGTGCCGGGACAGCACAATGAGCAGTTCTTC
.,TRBJ1-3,TRBV5-5,.,CASSLEVRPSGNTIYF,TGTGCCAGCAGCTTGGAGGTGCGGCCCTCTGGAAACACCATATATTTT
TRBD1,TRBJ1-2,TRBV30,.,CAWKDSGTAEGF,TGTGCCTGGAAAGACTCAGGGACAGCAGAGGGTTTC
.,TRBJ2-7,TRBV2,once,CASIQGSYEQYF,TGTGCCAGCATTCAGGGATCCTACGAGCAGTACTTC
.,TRBJ1-1,TRBV6-1,.,CASRDLNRNLEAFF,TGTGCCAGCAGGGATCTAAACAGGAACCTTGAAGCTTTCTTT
.,TRBJ2-5,TRBV9,.,CASSVATGSGQETQYF,TGTGCCAGCAGCGTAGCTACGGGGAGCGGCCAAGAGACCCAGTACTTC
TRBD1,TRBJ2-7,TRBV19,.,CASSTGQGPYEQYF,TGTGCCAGTAGTACGGGACAGGGGCCCTACGAGCAGTACTTC
TRBD1,TRBJ2-7,TRBV4-1,few,CASSLAWDRGVYEQYF,TGCGCCAGCAGCCTAGCGTGGGACAGAGGTGTCTACGAGCAGTACTTC
.,TRBJ1-1,TRBV7-8,few,CASSLREDTEAFF,TGTGCCAGCAGCTTACGGGAAGATACTGAAGCTTTCTTT
TRBD2,TRBJ2-1,TRBV6-4,few,CASSPIAGGRNEQFF,TGTGCCAGCAGTCCAATAGCGGGGGGACGCAATGAGCAGTTCTTC
TRBD1,TRBJ1-5,TRBV28,.,CASSLTGVSRPQHF,TGTGCCAGCAGTTTGACAGGGGTTAGTCGGCCCCAGCATTTT
TRBD2,TRBJ2-1,TRBV12-5,.,CASGSPGGRGGDNEQFF,TGTGCTAGTGGTTCCCCGGGGGGTAGGGGCGGAGACAATGAGCAGTTCTTC
TRBD1,TRBJ2-3,TRBV6-5,.,CASSSGQGRTDTQYF,TGTGCCAGCAGTTCCGGACAGGGGCGCACAGATACGCAGTATTTT
TRBD2,TRBJ2-1,TRBV6-6,once,CASLSRGSTAGNEQFF,TGTGCCAGCCTCTCCCGCGGGAGCACTGCGGGGAATGAGCAGTTCTTC
.,TRBJ1-2,TRBV19,.,CASSTGTRREFYGYTF,TGTGCCAGTAGTACAGGGACAAGAAGAGAATTCTATGGCTACACCTTC
.,TRBJ2-1,TRBV28,.,CASSPTAYNEQFF,TGTGCCAGCAGCCCTACCGCATACAATGAGCAGTTCTTC
TRBD2,TRBJ2-5,TRBV18,.,CASSPVLAGSIQETQYF,TGTGCCAGCTCACCGGTACTAGCGGGGAGCATTCAAGAGACCCAGTACTTC
.,TRBJ2-7,TRBV18,.,CASSPPDSFYEQYF,TGTGCCAGCTCACCACCGGACAGCTTCTACGAGCAGTACTTC
.,TRBJ2-5,TRBV6-1,.,CASSEGTETQYF,TGTGCCAGCAGCGAGGGCACGGAGACCCAGTACTTC
.,TRBJ2-1,TRBV19,.,CASSIEGRGYNEQFF,TGTGCCAGTAGTATAGAGGGCAGGGGATACAATGAGCAGTTCTTC
.,TRBJ2-4,TRBV5-1,.,CASSLTRTGVDSKNIQYF,TGCGCCAGCAGCCTCACGAGGACCGGGGTGGATAGCAAAAACATTCAGTACTTC
.,TRBJ2-2,TRBV5-1,.,CASSPLPGNTGELFF,TGCGCCAGCAGCCCGCTTCCGGGAAACACCGGGGAGCTGTTTTTT
.,TRBJ1-2,TRBV27,.,CASGRTLSNYGYTF,TGTGCCAGCGGAAGGACACTATCTAACTATGGCTACACCTTC